These 26 T cell receptor beta chains were all obtained from the same sample, sequenced in a study of T cell changes during pregnancy in multiple sclerosis. The repertoire was sequenced with immunoSEQ multiplex PCR; TCRdb's copy has only in-frame clones and lacks some. There are 20,000 to 25,000 clones in the sample; more than 80% occur only once, and roughly 8% lies in the top ten. Material: CD8+ T cells from peripheral blood mononuclear cells, obtained in the first trimester of pregnancy. Source of these receptors: a female donor in good health, enrolled as a control in a pregnancy study.

This clone came up once. This chain links TRBV9 with TRBJ2-3, with 7 bases identical to TRBD2. Germline V gene sequence: CDR1 SGDLS, CDR2 YYNGEE. Losses at the gene ends were 0 bases for V and 2 bases for J; bases not matched to a gene: 6. CDR3 length: 16 amino acids. The CDR3 reads CASSVGGGTTTDTQYF. CDR3 sequence (DNA): TGTGCCAGCAGCGTAGGGGGGGGGACTACCACAGATACGCAGTATTTT.

This clone is a singleton in its sample. J is TRBJ1-2 and V is TRBV27; D gene uncertain. Per germline, CDR1 MNHEY and CDR2 SMNVEV (reference sequence). The V and J ends lost 0 bases and 6 bases respectively, with 8 bases between them. The CDR3 contains 13 residues. In DNA form, the CDR3 reads TGTGCCAGCAGTTTATCGGCGGTGGATGGCTACACCTTC. This sequence encodes CASSLSAVDGYTF.

The CDR3 loop reads CASSQVGGTPEAFF. The DNA for the CDR3 is TGCGCCAGCAGCCAAGTCGGAGGGACCCCTGAAGCTTTCTTT. The chain couples TRBV4-3 to TRBJ1-1; maybe TRBD1 (5 bases). The germline CDR1 and CDR2 sequences are LGHNA and YSLEER. The CDR3 is made up of 14 amino acids. V was pared by 1 base and J by 6 bases, with 12 bases between.

The chain carries TRBV30 and TRBJ2-2, with D hard to call. This CDR3 contains 12 residues. Germline CDR1 is GTSNPN and CDR2 is SVGIG (reference sequence). With 4 bases removed from V and 4 bases from J, the gap between germline ends came to 7 bases. CDR3 in amino acids: CAWTPGTGELFF. In nucleotides, the CDR3 is TGTGCCTGGACCCCCGGCACCGGGGAGCTGTTTTTT.

This clone has only one observation. This chain joins TRBV4-3 and TRBJ1-3; D remains ambiguous. Germline V gene data show CDR1 as LGHNA and CDR2 as YSLEER. V dropped 1 base and J dropped 2 bases, with 9 bases sitting between them. CDR3 length: 15 amino acids. This chain's CDR3 is CASSQGGRAGNTIYF. CDR3 DNA: TGCGCCAGCAGCCAAGGAGGAAGAGCTGGAAACACCATATATTTT.

The rearrangement joins TRBV9 to TRBJ1-2; 8 bases fit TRBD1. The CDR3 runs 14 residues. Germline V gene lookup returns CDR1 SGDLS and CDR2 YYNGEE. Trimming took 4 bases from V and 8 from J; bases not matched to a gene: 10. This CDR3 is CASSPPDRGWGYTF. In DNA form, the CDR3 reads TGTGCCAGCAGCCCGCCCGACAGGGGATGGGGCTACACCTTC.

The rearrangement joins TRBV7-9 to TRBJ2-7; perhaps TRBD2 as D (5 bases). The V and J ends lost 4 bases and 3 bases respectively, with 10 bases between them. From germline, CDR1 is SEHNR and CDR2 FQNEAQ (reference sequence). CDR3 length equals 13 residues. CDR3 sequence (DNA): TGTGCCAGCAGCTCGGGATCTCACTACGAGCAGTACTTC. Translation gives CASSSGSHYEQYF.

V gene TRBV2 combines with J gene TRBJ2-1, with TRBD2 as a possible D gene (5 bases). The CDR3 extends over 14 amino acids. Germline loops: CDR1 SNHLY, CDR2 FYNNEI. Trimming removed 0 bases from V and 7 bases from J, with 10 bases in between. The CDR3 region is CASSEALRGNEQFF. For the CDR3, the DNA is TGTGCCAGCAGTGAAGCGCTTCGGGGTAATGAGCAGTTCTTC. The full variable domain, with the rest looked up from reference TRBV2 and TRBJ2-1, is EPEVTQTPSHQVTQMGQEVILRCVPISNHLYFYWYRQILGQKVEFLVSFYNNEISEKSEIFDDQFSVERPDGSNFTLKIRSTKLEDSAMYFCASSEALRGNEQFFGPGTRLTVL.

The chain carries TRBV4-3 and TRBJ1-2, with unresolved D. This CDR3 has 16 residues. Germline V gene sequence: CDR1 LGHNA, CDR2 YSLEER. V lost 0 bases and J lost 7, with 18 bases in between. CDR3 region: CASSQDPRGEGIGYTF. DNA for the CDR3: TGCGCCAGCAGCCAAGACCCTCGCGGGGAGGGAATTGGCTACACCTTC.

The chain couples TRBV27 to TRBJ2-3; 8 bases line up with TRBD2. V lost 11 bases and J lost 5; bases outside the gene matches: 9. Germline CDR1 and CDR2: MNHEY and SMNVEV (reference sequence). CDR3 length equals 13 residues. The CDR3 coding sequence is TGTGCCTCCCGGGGGGGGCTCCGAGATACGCAGTATTTT. This encodes CASRGGLRDTQYF.

The chain has TRBV9 and TRBJ2-7, with D unclear. V was cut by 2 bases and J by 6 bases, with 12 bases left in between. CDR1 is SGDLS and CDR2 is YYNGEE in the germline V gene. The CDR3 is 13 amino acids. CDR3 nucleotides: TGTGCCAGCAGCGTGGGCTATTTATCCGAGCAGTACTTC. Encoded protein: CASSVGYLSEQYF.

As for this clone: One junction end disagrees with the germline gene, perhaps due to a read error. This rearrangement joins TRBV13 to TRBJ1-6; unclear D gene. The CDR3 length is 16 residues. The germline CDR1 and CDR2 sequences are PRHDT and FYEKMQ (reference sequence). CDR3 DNA: TGTGCCAGCAGTTTAGGCACAGCAAGCCTTAATTCACCCCTCCACTTT. It specifies CASSLGTASLNSPLHF. Together with reference TRBV13 and TRBJ1-6, the CDR3 gives the full variable domain: AAGVIQSPRHLIKEKRETATLKCYPIPRHDTVYWYQQGPGQDPQFLISFYEKMQSDKGSIPDRFSAQQFSDYHSELNMSSLELGDSALYFCASSLGTASLNSPLHFGNGTRLTVT.

The rearrangement uses TRBV7-9 and TRBJ2-5, with 7 bases aligning to TRBD1. The germline V gene encodes CDR1 SEHNR and CDR2 FQNEAQ (reference sequence). J was trimmed by 5 bases and V by 5 bases; bases with no gene match: 14. CDR3 length equals 16 residues. The CDR3 here is CASSPPRQGPGETQYF. CDR3 sequence (DNA): TGTGCCAGCAGCCCCCCACGACAGGGACCGGGGGAGACCCAGTACTTC.

This chain links TRBV7-3 with TRBJ1-1, with D possibly being TRBD1 (6 bases). CDR3 length equals 16 residues. Trimming removed 0 bases from V and 1 base from J, with 12 bases in between. The germline V gene encodes CDR1 SGHTA and CDR2 FQGTGA. The CDR3 sequence is CASSLTGGHPNTEAFF. CDR3 coding DNA: TGTGCCAGCAGCTTAACTGGGGGACACCCGAACACTGAAGCTTTCTTT.

The J gene is TRBJ2-5, the V gene TRBV7-3; tentatively, D is TRBD2 (7 bases). Trimming removed 1 base at V and 4 bases at J, with 13 bases between. Germline V CDR1 and CDR2: SGHTA, FQGTGA. The CDR3 runs 15 residues. DNA of the CDR3: TGTGCCAGCAGCTTAATCGGGGGGCGATTAGAGACCCAGTACTTC. This sequence encodes CASSLIGGRLETQYF.

The chain is built from TRBV9 and TRBJ1-6, with 8 positions matching TRBD1. J was trimmed by 10 bases and V by 0 bases; bases with no gene match: 3. Per germline, CDR1 SGDLS and CDR2 YYNGEE. This CDR3 has 14 residues. CDR3 sequence (DNA): TGTGCCAGCAGCGTAGGGGACAGGATCTCACCCCTCCACTTT. This translates into CASSVGDRISPLHF.

The chain employs TRBV10-1 and TRBJ1-2, with D unclear. This CDR3 contains 12 residues. Deletions cut 6 bases from V and 3 bases from J, with 8 bases between. Looked up from germline, CDR1 is WNHNN and CDR2 is SYGVQD (reference sequence). CDR3 coding DNA: TGCGCCAGCAGGGCGGGAGACTATGGCTACACCTTC. It is translated as CASRAGDYGYTF.

The chain links TRBV7-2 to TRBJ2-5; tentative D call: TRBD2 (6 bases). Germline CDR1 and CDR2: SGHTA and FQGNSA. The CDR3 has 17 residues. Trimming took off 5 bases at V and 5 bases at J, with 24 bases between the two ends. Here the CDR3 reads CASSPPGVGVGRETQYF. The CDR3 DNA reads TGTGCCAGCAGCCCCCCGGGGGTGGGGGTGGGTAGGGAGACCCAGTACTTC.

V and J are TRBV4-3 and TRBJ2-1; D is perhaps TRBD1 (6 bases). The germline V gene has CDR1 LGHNA and CDR2 YSLEER. There are 13 residues in the CDR3. The V and J ends lost 5 bases and 7 bases respectively, with 12 bases between them. This CDR3 reads CASSIEGDNEQFF. The CDR3 DNA reads as TGCGCCAGCAGCATCGAGGGGGATAATGAGCAGTTCTTC.

The gene calls are TRBV7-5 and TRBJ2-4; whether TRBD2, the table's D call, matches the DNA was not checked. TRBV7-5 is a pseudogene. The CDR3 contains 12 residues. CDR3 coding DNA: TGTGCCAGAAGCTTAATCCGGAACATTCAGTACTTC. Its protein product is CARSLIRNIQYF.

The CDR3 reads CASSVGAGRTEAFF. CDR3 DNA sequence: TGTGCCAGCAGCGTAGGGGCAGGGCGTACTGAAGCTTTCTTT. The chain links TRBV9 to TRBJ1-1, with TRBD1 as a possible D gene (5 bases). CDR3 size: 14 residues. Germline V gene data show CDR1 as SGDLS and CDR2 as YYNGEE. Trimming removed 0 bases at V and 5 bases at J, with 11 bases between.

As regards this clone: A junction boundary mismatches the germline segment, possibly from a read error. The CDR3 reads CASSLEGTALNTEAFF. In DNA, the CDR3 is TGCGCCAGCAGTTTGGAGGGGACAGCTTTGAACACTGAAGCTTTCTTT. V usage is TRBV5-1 and J usage is TRBJ1-1, with 7 bases identical to TRBD1. Germline CDR1 reads SGHRS; CDR2 reads YFSETQ. The CDR3 runs to 16 residues.

This chain's CDR3 is CASSEQSTDTQYF. The DNA of the CDR3 is TGTGCCAGCAGTGAACAGAGCACAGATACGCAGTATTTT. This rearrangement joins TRBV6-4 to TRBJ2-3; no clear D. CDR1 MRHNA and CDR2 SNTAGT come from the germline V gene. The CDR3 contains 13 residues. V shed 3 bases and J shed 0 bases, with 4 bases lying between them.

The V gene is TRBV4-1, the J gene TRBJ2-5; 8 nucleotides align to TRBD2. The CDR3 loop spans 15 amino acids. V trimming: 2 bases; J trimming: 4 bases; junction bases outside the gene matches: 6. The germline CDR1 and CDR2 sequences are MGHRA and YSYEKL. The CDR3 is CASSQRGGLAETQYF. CDR3 DNA: TGCGCCAGCAGCCAACGGGGGGGCCTTGCAGAGACCCAGTACTTC.

For the CDR3, the DNA is TGCGCCAGCAGCCATATTACAGGGATCGAGCAGTACTTC. This translates into CASSHITGIEQYF. The chain recombines TRBV4-3 with TRBJ2-7; D possibly corresponds to TRBD1 (6 bases). The V end lost 3 bases, the J end lost 6 bases, and 12 bases lay between the germline ends. Germline CDR1 reads LGHNA; CDR2 reads YSLEER. The CDR3 is made up of 13 amino acids.

This chain joins TRBV5-8 and TRBJ2-3, with D uncertain. This CDR3 has 12 residues. The V end lost 2 bases, the J end lost 7 bases, and 8 bases lay between the germline ends. Germline V gene lookup returns CDR1 SGHTS and CDR2 YDEGEE. The CDR3 loop reads CASSFITNTQYF. In nucleotides, the CDR3 is TGTGCCAGCAGCTTTATCACTAATACGCAGTATTTT.